This T cell receptor (beta chain) appears in the sequencing data of a study of CD4+ T cells in melanoma (dated by TCRdb to 2021 to 2024). Concerning the study at large: Neoantigen-specific CD4+ T cells in human melanoma were what the study investigated.

Receptor libraries were prepared by the immunoSEQ multiplex PCR assay. TCRdb's version of the immuneACCESS table is confined to in-frame rearrangements and falls short of the full clone set. An unresolved V gene accounts for under half of the shortfall where checked; the remainder is of unknown origin. This sample holds 3,500 to 4,500 clones; 62% were observed only once. The ten largest clones add up to around a quarter of the sample. Patients with melanoma were used as donors. The CDR1 and CDR2 encoded by the germline V gene are SGHTA and FQGNSA. From its cysteine to its phenylalanine, the CDR3 spans 11 amino acids. Only CDR3 DNA is held: 33 bases, read in frame from base 1. Relative to germline, V is 6 bases shorter and J is 7 bases shorter, with 6 bases between their ends. Points the paper makes about the study in general: Neoantigen-specific CD4+ T cells were reported to be correlated with the function of CD8+ T cells, macrophages and B cells. Neoantigen-specific CD4+ T cells in melanoma were reported to show diverse differentiation states.

Notes on this clone: It has no known antigen specificity. No quality values exist for individual bases; no much larger clone is one base distant.

Sequenced material: cells from a culture (not recorded whether cultured in vitro). Recombination joined TRBV7-2 with TRBJ2-2; the D gene remains uncertain. The TCR was taken from a human donor with melanoma. In nucleotide form, the sequence is TGTGCCAGCAGACTTCGCGGGGAGCTGTTTTTT. Translated, it gives CASRLRGELFF.